The T cell receptor (beta chain) described here comes from a study of breast tumors, draining lymph nodes, adjacent tissues (dated by TCRdb to the mid-2010s). Turning to the overall study: TCR beta repertoires were compared across tumor, adjacent nontumor tissue and axillary lymph nodes obtained from breast cancer patients. The study aimed to assess the relationships and possible T-cell exchange between tumor, surrounding tissue and draining lymph node repertoires in human breast cancer.

These reads were obtained on an Illumina HiSeq 2000. TCR beta chain libraries were generated by multiplex PCR amplification. High-throughput sequencing was used to analyze the amplified TCR beta chain products. TCRdb applied fastp at Q25 and MiXCR to the public reads, then kept only in-frame beta chains. Identical CDR3 proteins give one entry, which carries the most common genes and DNA. This sample has about 140,000 distinct CDR3 sequences in its table, and about 30% of those were observed once. The biggest ten clones account for around 2.3% of the sample. Lymph node samples were obtained from the axillary draining lymph nodes of breast cancer patients. Results the study describes overall, beyond this receptor: The data were judged consistent with most tumor T cells deriving from the lymph node and then expanding within tumor tissue. T-cell repertoire diversity in tumors was found to be lower than in lymph nodes but higher than in nontumor tissue, and preferential V and J gene usage was observed. The conclusion that tumor T cells originate in lymph nodes was framed as consistent with a hypothesis rather than directly demonstrated. Tumor and nontumor tissue repertoires were significantly more similar in luminal-like than in basal-like breast cancer.

Points on this clonotype: Its antigen is currently not known. Base qualities are not recorded, but no much larger clone differs from it by a single base.

The germline V and J ends show losses of 8 bases and 6 bases respectively, and no gene match explains 3 bases of the junction. Spanning cysteine to phenylalanine, the CDR3 consists of 12 amino acids. The only DNA kept is the CDR3, 36 bases in frame from the first base. From the germline V gene (reference sequence), CDR1 is MNHNY and CDR2 is SVGAGI. Sequenced material: axillary lymph node tissue. The receptor was derived from a female donor with breast cancer. Some clones in this sample may be carry-over from other donors' samples. The V and J segments used are TRBV6-6 and TRBJ2-1; 8 bases in between match TRBD1. The CDR3 protein is CASYRGANEQFF. Here is the DNA: TGTGCCAGCTACAGGGGGGCCAATGAGCAGTTCTTC.